The following is a T cell receptor (beta chain) sequence with its context. The data stem from a study of blood T cell repertoires in COVID-19. Study context: Samples came from the United States, Italy and Spain, spanning acute and convalescent COVID-19. PBMCs, B-cell-depleted T cells, or T cells were the source of the cDNA or gDNA that made up the material.

Original handling: From reference gene primer amplification, estimates of nucleated cell counts were derived. The method was immunoSEQ multiplex PCR; TCRdb's version includes in-frame clones alone and lacks a portion of them. The V and J calls and clone size are taken from that table; D and trimming were inferred from the DNA. The sample records 200,000 to 250,000 clones, 89% being singletons. V shed 5 bases and J 6 bases; nucleotides not matched to a gene: 7. CDR1 LGHNA and CDR2 YNFKEQ come from the germline V gene. This CDR3 spans 13 amino acids. The sequencing sample was made of peripheral blood. This TCR derives from a man aged 55-75 years who had recovered from COVID-19. The J gene is TRBJ2-7, the V gene TRBV4-2; 7 nucleotides align to TRBD1. CDR3 in amino acids: CASSRTGGAEQYF. In nucleotides, the CDR3 is TGTGCCAGCAGCAGGACAGGTGGGGCCGAGCAGTACTTC.